The sequence of this T cell receptor beta chain was determined in a study of vaccination effects on CD4 cells after COVID-19. Culture proceeded for more than 8 days, and CD4+ T cells were then isolated. Previously uninfected by SARS-CoV-2, the vaccine recipients also showed negative nucleocapsid antibodies. IL-2 medium was substituted for half the medium on days 3 and 7. For this clone: Its antigen remains unknown.

Broader study findings: Healthy vaccinees' vaccine-induced clones included only 1 of 255 cross-reacting with common cold coronaviruses. Vaccine- and infection-induced clones showed marked clonal contraction late following vaccination.

The repertoire was sequenced with immunoSEQ multiplex PCR; TCRdb's copy has only in-frame clones and lacks some. This table holds tens of thousands of clones, 68% found once. This TCR derives from a human donor who received a COVID-19 vaccine. Sample: CD4+ T cells from PBMCs cultured without peptide, taken before COVID-19 vaccination.

CDR3 nucleotides: TGTGCCAGCAGCGTAGGTGGGACAGGTCGAATGAACACTGAAGCTTTCTTT. Translated, it gives CASSVGGTGRMNTEAFF. V and J are TRBV9 and TRBJ1-1; 8 positions agree with TRBD1. Trimming removed 0 bases from V and 0 bases from J; junction bases left unmatched: 7. The germline V gene has CDR1 SGDLS and CDR2 YYNGEE. This CDR3 contains 17 residues.